These T cell receptor beta chains were read from a single sample in a study of cytomegalovirus exposure and HLA in healthy donors. Generated by immunoSEQ multiplex PCR, the TCRdb table keeps only in-frame clones and is missing some. This sample has around 61,000 clones, with roughly two thirds found just once. The sequenced sample was PBMCs. Receptors were obtained from a man aged 35 to 55 in good health and CMV-seropositive. The conserved cysteine and the conserved F or W are not part of the CDR3 here.

>TRBV5-1
ASGSGSSYGQY
>TRBV7-2
ASSSGLAGVRETQY
>TRBV19
ASSMLLRQPQH
>TRBV9
ASSDWDSYGYT
>TRBV7-2
ASSLDGGGLAVQF
>TRBV6-1
ASETRDTQY
>TRBV6-1
ASSEAIDRNTEAF
>TRBV7-9
ASSPGTNFAYEQY
>TRBV19
ASSTQGNYGYT
>TRBV27
ASSPPPQGAPVYGYT
>TRBV27
ASSFTNTGELF
>TRBV5-1
ASSLQGAENNEQY
>TRBV5-6
ASSLGTGGAYYEQY
>TRBV19
ASMVGGADTQY
>TRBV9
ASSVTSGTSSNEQF
>TRBV7-9
SSSLGSTNQPQH
>TRBV10-3
AIRETGYGYT
>TRBV27
ASSRQGQSTEAF
>TRBV9
ASSVVASGGVNEQF
>TRBV2
ASRGGYGYT
>TRBV5-6
ASSFPQGGRTGELF
>TRBV4-1
ASSQVTSGTPGQF